The rows below give T cell receptor beta chains drawn from one sample of a study of blood T cell repertoires in COVID-19. Repertoires were generated with immunoSEQ multiplex PCR, while TCRdb's copy carries only in-frame clones and drops some. The sample gives about 88,000 clones, around nine tenths of which show up once; 1.7% is in the top ten. Sequences were obtained from peripheral blood. These receptors were taken from a man aged 55 to 70 with acute or convalescent COVID-19. The CDR3 runs from the conserved cysteine through the conserved F or W. D genes are given only for firm matches. The size entry is marked missing in some rows and otherwise reads once, few, many or a size class.

j_gene,d_gene,v_gene,abundance,CDR3aa,CDR3nt
TRBJ1-1,TRBD1,TRBV19,-,CASTLGQGANTEAFF,TGTGCCAGTACCCTTGGACAGGGCGCGAACACTGAAGCTTTCTTT
TRBJ2-7,-,TRBV21-1,-,CASSPQEYF,TGTGCCAGCAGCCCGCAGGAGTACTTC
TRBJ2-3,TRBD2,TRBV23-1,-,CASSQSRDLAGGDTQYF,TGCGCCAGCAGTCAATCCAGAGACCTAGCGGGAGGAGATACGCAGTATTTT
TRBJ2-7,TRBD2,TRBV7-9,-,CASSFGLAGGYEQYF,TGTGCCAGCAGCTTTGGACTAGCGGGAGGCTACGAGCAGTACTTC
TRBJ2-1,TRBD2,TRBV6-7,once,CASSYSRPVAGGPYNEQFF,TGTGCCAGCAGTTACTCGAGGCCGGTAGCGGGAGGGCCCTACAATGAGCAGTTCTTC
TRBJ2-3,-,TRBV27,-,CASRQGTHTDTQYF,TGTGCCAGCAGACAGGGCACACACACAGATACGCAGTATTTT
TRBJ1-1,TRBD1,TRBV6-5,-,CASSKGQGGFTEAFF,TGTGCCAGCAGTAAGGGACAGGGGGGTTTCACTGAAGCTTTCTTT
TRBJ2-1,-,TRBV19,-,CASSIRAGSYNEQFF,TGTGCCAGTAGTATAAGGGCGGGCTCCTACAATGAGCAGTTCTTC
TRBJ2-1,TRBD1,TRBV7-2,-,CASSFQGVPEQFF,TGTGCCAGCAGCTTTCAGGGGGTTCCTGAGCAGTTCTTC
TRBJ1-4,-,TRBV3-1/TRBV3-2,-,CASSLVITSFNEKLFF,TGTGCCAGCAGCCTAGTAATAACCTCGTTCAACGAAAAACTGTTTTTT
TRBJ2-1,TRBD2,TRBV9,-,CASSASGSRYEQFF,TGTGCCAGCAGCGCTAGCGGGAGCCGTTATGAGCAGTTCTTC
TRBJ2-4,-,TRBV4-2,-,CASSQDPAGAGIRSIQYF,TGTGCCAGCAGCCAAGACCCGGCTGGGGCAGGGATTCGGAGCATTCAGTACTTC
TRBJ2-3,-,TRBV20-1,-,CSASESRGTDTQYF,TGCAGTGCTAGTGAGAGCCGGGGCACAGATACGCAGTATTTT
TRBJ2-7,TRBD2,TRBV18,once,CASSRPNMLAGSHEQYF,TGTGCCAGCTCACGCCCTAACATGCTAGCGGGAAGCCACGAGCAGTACTTC
TRBJ2-7,TRBD2,TRBV7-2,-,CASSLYLAGDYEQYF,TGTGCCAGCAGCTTATATCTAGCGGGGGACTACGAGCAGTACTTC
TRBJ1-2,-,TRBV18,-,CASSPEAAPYGYTF,TGTGCCAGCTCACCCGAAGCGGCACCCTATGGCTACACCTTC
TRBJ2-7,TRBD1,TRBV6-5,-,CASRSDRASYEQYF,TGTGCCAGCAGGAGTGACAGGGCCTCCTACGAGCAGTACTTC
TRBJ2-7,-,TRBV15,-,CATSASLQGYEQYF,TGTGCCACCAGCGCCAGCTTACAGGGCTACGAGCAGTACTTC
TRBJ2-1,-,TRBV7-3,-,CASSLRGFNEQFF,TGTGCCAGCAGCTTACGGGGTTTCAATGAGCAGTTCTTC
TRBJ2-5,TRBD2,TRBV4-2,-,CASSRTTSGDTQETQYF,TGTGCCAGCAGCCGCACGACTAGCGGGGACACACAAGAGACCCAGTACTTC
TRBJ1-2,-,TRBV11-3,-,CASSFGFNYGYTF,TGTGCCAGCAGCTTCGGTTTTAACTATGGCTACACCTTC
TRBJ2-2,TRBD2,TRBV9,-,CASSVGGSGSGELFF,TGTGCCAGCAGCGTAGGAGGTAGCGGGAGTGGGGAGCTGTTTTTT
TRBJ2-7,-,TRBV6-5,-,CASSPRAEAPYEQYF,TGTGCCAGCAGCCCGCGCGCGGAGGCCCCCTACGAGCAGTACTTC
TRBJ1-1,-,TRBV19,-,CASSIQGNTEAFF,TGTGCCAGTAGTATACAGGGGAACACTGAAGCTTTCTTT
TRBJ1-4,-,TRBV9,-,CASSVGQGIEKLFF,TGTGCCAGCAGCGTGGGGCAGGGGATCGAAAAACTGTTTTTT
TRBJ1-1,-,TRBV29-1,-,CSAGVGSGNTEAFF,TGCAGCGCGGGGGTGGGTTCAGGGAACACTGAAGCTTTCTTT
TRBJ2-5,-,TRBV27,few,CASSSRSSQETQYF,TGTGCCAGCAGTAGTCGGAGCTCGCAAGAGACCCAGTACTTC
TRBJ1-1,-,TRBV19,-,CASSIRGVLVEAFF,TGTGCCAGTAGTATCCGGGGGGTTTTGGTTGAAGCTTTCTTT
TRBJ1-5,-,TRBV19,-,CASSIETRTDNQPQHF,TGTGCCAGTAGTATAGAAACTAGGACAGACAATCAGCCCCAGCATTTT
TRBJ2-3,-,TRBV9,-,CASSVDSGSGDTQYF,TGTGCCAGCAGCGTAGATTCCGGGAGCGGAGATACGCAGTATTTT
TRBJ2-5,TRBD2,TRBV3-1/TRBV3-2,-,CASSHITSGSRPQETQYF,TGTGCCAGCAGCCACATAACTAGCGGGAGCCGTCCCCAAGAGACCCAGTACTTC
TRBJ1-1,TRBD1,TRBV9,-,CASSGSPGGTVAEAFF,TGTGCCAGCAGCGGTAGCCCGGGGGGGACAGTAGCCGAAGCTTTCTTT
TRBJ1-3,TRBD1,TRBV19,-,CAIGTGSGNTIYF,TGTGCCATTGGGACAGGCAGCGGAAACACCATATATTTT
TRBJ2-7,TRBD2,TRBV19,-,CASSISLADNYEQYF,TGTGCCAGTAGTATTAGCCTAGCGGATAACTACGAGCAGTACTTC
TRBJ2-1,TRBD2,TRBV20-1,-,CSAGREGLQFF,TGCAGTGCTGGCCGGGAGGGCCTACAGTTCTTC
TRBJ2-3,TRBD2,TRBV19,-,CASSIDLPGRGTDTQYF,TGTGCCAGTAGTATAGATCTTCCCGGGAGGGGGACAGATACGCAGTATTTT
TRBJ1-1,-,TRBV7-9,-,CASSLGGAEAFF,TGTGCCAGCAGCTTAGGCGGCGCTGAAGCTTTCTTT
TRBJ2-3,-,TRBV7-2,once,CASSLSGATSTDTQYF,TGTGCCAGCAGCCTAAGCGGAGCCACTAGCACAGATACGCAGTATTTT
TRBJ1-6,-,TRBV6-2/TRBV6-3,-,CASSYPLVDSVNSPLHF,TGTGCCAGCAGTTACCCCCTGGTTGACAGCGTCAATTCACCCCTCCACTTT
TRBJ1-3,-,TRBV7-8,-,CASGRSSGNTIYF,TGTGCCAGCGGCCGGAGCTCTGGAAACACCATATATTTT
TRBJ2-1,TRBD2,TRBV11-2,-,CASSLASGNEQFF,TGTGCCAGCAGCTTAGCTAGCGGCAATGAGCAGTTCTTC
TRBJ1-1,-,TRBV19,-,CASSPLGGVGSTEAFF,TGTGCCAGTAGTCCCCTGGGGGGGGTGGGGAGCACTGAAGCTTTCTTT
TRBJ2-3,-,TRBV7-2,once,CASSLEPHRTDTQYF,TGTGCCAGCAGCTTAGAGCCTCATCGCACAGATACGCAGTATTTT
TRBJ2-7,TRBD2,TRBV27,-,CASAIGTSGIYEQYF,TGTGCCAGCGCAATCGGGACTAGCGGGATCTACGAGCAGTACTTC
TRBJ1-5,-,TRBV4-1,-,CASSQEAHGGDQPQHF,TGCGCCAGCAGCCAAGAGGCACACGGGGGAGATCAGCCCCAGCATTTT